These T cell receptor beta chains were read from a single sample in a study of T cells in Graves' hyperthyroidism and ophthalmopathy. One entry per CDR3 protein results from TCRdb running MiXCR on the multiplex PCR reads. The sample consists of hundreds of thousands of distinct CDR3 sequences, more than 30% of them appearing once. The sequencing input was blood. Source of these receptors: a man younger than 30 with Graves' hyperthyroidism. Both conserved end residues are part of each CDR3. D genes are given only for firm matches. Rows may omit the clone size; those that give it use once, few, many or a size class.

>-|TRBV2|-|TRBJ1-5
CASSFTRSNQPQHF
TGTGCCAGCAGTTTTACCAGGAGCAATCAGCCCCAGCATTTT
>-|TRBV7-3|few|TRBJ1-6
CASSTRGPSYNSPLHF
TGTGCCAGCAGCACCCGGGGCCCGTCCTATAATTCACCCCTCCACTTT
>TRBD1|TRBV25-1|-|TRBJ1-5
CASSLLSTGAYNQPQHF
TGTGCCAGCAGTCTCCTCTCGACAGGGGCTTACAATCAGCCCCAGCATTTT
>-|TRBV4-1|-|TRBJ2-7
CASSQDRPLRGGGTYEQYF
TGCGCCAGCAGCCAAGATCGGCCTCTTAGAGGCGGAGGGACCTACGAGCAGTACTTC
>TRBD1|TRBV10-3|-|TRBJ2-7
CASRPDRGLSYEQYF
TGTGCCAGCAGGCCGGACAGGGGTCTCTCCTACGAGCAGTACTTC
>TRBD1|TRBV2|-|TRBJ2-7
CASTNRGGTGGTYEQYF
TGTGCCAGCACTAATCGAGGGGGGACAGGGGGTACCTACGAGCAGTACTTC
>-|TRBV3-1|few|TRBJ2-2
CASSRWGPGELFF
TGTGCCAGCAGTCGGTGGGGGCCCGGGGAGCTGTTTTTT
>TRBD2|TRBV29-1|-|TRBJ2-7
CSVRTSGGSYEQYF
TGCAGCGTTCGGACTAGCGGGGGCTCCTACGAGCAGTACTTC
>TRBD1|TRBV24-1|many|TRBJ1-5
CATSDYDREAQHF
TGTGCCACCAGTGATTATGACAGGGAGGCCCAGCATTTT
>-|TRBV29-1|few|TRBJ1-1
CSLGQINTEAFF
TGCAGCTTGGGTCAGATAAACACTGAAGCTTTCTTT
>-|TRBV7-9|many|TRBJ2-7
CASSLVEGEQYF
TGTGCCAGCAGCTTAGTAGAGGGGGAGCAGTACTTC
>-|TRBV9|few|TRBJ1-1
CASSLSGAGNTEAFF
TGTGCCAGCAGTTTATCTGGGGCAGGGAACACTGAAGCTTTCTTT
>TRBD2|TRBV20-1|few|TRBJ2-5
CSARTSGTSGEETQYF
TGCAGTGCTCGAACCTCCGGGACTAGCGGGGAAGAGACCCAGTACTTC
>TRBD1|TRBV6-5|-|TRBJ1-2
CAISYSTGDGYTF
TGTGCCATCAGTTACTCGACAGGGGATGGCTACACCTTC
>TRBD1|TRBV6-5|few|TRBJ2-5
CASRPGQGGETQYF
TGTGCCAGCAGACCTGGACAGGGGGGGGAGACCCAGTACTTC
>-|TRBV19|many|TRBJ1-6
CASSVQLVSPLHF
TGTGCCAGTAGTGTACAGTTGGTCTCACCCCTCCACTTT
>TRBD1|TRBV13|-|TRBJ2-7
CASKPGTGGRDGDYEQYF
TGTGCCAGCAAACCCGGGACAGGGGGCCGGGACGGCGACTACGAGCAGTACTTC
>-|TRBV10-3|many|TRBJ1-1
CASGREGGTEAFF
TGTGCCAGCGGGCGGGAGGGAGGCACTGAAGCTTTCTTT
>-|TRBV2|many|TRBJ1-1
CASIPGTAHTEAFF
TGTGCCAGCATCCCGGGGACGGCTCACACTGAAGCTTTCTTT
>-|TRBV20-1|few|TRBJ2-6
CSAKGPGSGANVLTF
TGCAGTGCTAAGGGGCCAGGCTCTGGGGCCAACGTCCTGACTTTC
>-|TRBV7-2|-|TRBJ2-3
CASSLDTITDTQYF
TGTGCCAGCAGCTTAGACACGATCACAGATACGCAGTATTTT
>-|TRBV7-9|many|TRBJ1-3
CATSGWDSGNTIYF
TGTGCCACCTCGGGGTGGGACTCTGGAAACACCATATATTTT
>-|TRBV7-2|few|TRBJ2-7
CASSQSPSGPCEQYF
TGTGCCAGCAGCCAAAGTCCCAGCGGGCCGTGCGAGCAGTACTTC
>TRBD1|TRBV5-6|few|TRBJ2-7
CASSYTGTGPYEQYF
TGTGCCAGCAGCTATACCGGGACAGGACCCTACGAGCAGTACTTC
>-|TRBV6-5|-|TRBJ1-1
CASSYSSGKEAFF
TGTGCCAGCAGTTACTCATCAGGGAAGGAAGCTTTCTTT
>-|TRBV7-9|-|TRBJ2-2
CATSFELFF
TGTGCCACCTCATTCGAGCTGTTTTTT
>-|TRBV4-3|few|TRBJ2-5
CASSQDSLGADQYF
TGCGCCAGCAGCCAAGATAGTTTGGGGGCGGACCAGTACTTC
>TRBD2|TRBV9|many|TRBJ2-5
CASSPRTSGMQETQYF
TGTGCCAGCAGCCCCAGGACTAGCGGGATGCAAGAGACCCAGTACTTC
>TRBD1|TRBV10-3|-|TRBJ1-2
CAISADRDYGYTF
TGTGCCATCAGTGCCGACAGGGACTATGGCTACACCTTC
>TRBD1|TRBV7-8|-|TRBJ2-7
CASSFQRTGRSSYEQYF
TGTGCCAGCAGTTTCCAACGGACAGGGCGAAGCTCCTACGAGCAGTACTTC
>-|TRBV12-3/TRBV12-4|many|TRBJ1-5
CASRTDGNQPQHF
TGTGCCAGCAGGACTGACGGGAATCAGCCCCAGCATTTT
>-|TRBV13|-|TRBJ1-3
CASSLSGAGSGNTIYF
TGTGCCAGCTCCCTTAGCGGCGCAGGCTCTGGAAACACCATATATTTT
>TRBD1|TRBV2|-|TRBJ1-2
CASIHNERGHGYTF
TGTGCCAGCATTCACAACGAGAGGGGGCACGGCTACACCTTC
>-|TRBV7-2|few|TRBJ1-5
CASSTSFTPEPQHF
TGTGCCAGCAGCACCTCGTTTACGCCAGAGCCCCAGCATTTT
>-|TRBV2|-|TRBJ2-7
CASSFGGPLDEQYF
TGTGCCAGCAGTTTCGGGGGGCCACTTGACGAGCAGTACTTC
>TRBD1|TRBV19|-|TRBJ1-2
CASSMWTGSNYGYTF
TGTGCCAGTAGTATGTGGACAGGGTCGAACTATGGCTACACCTTC
>TRBD1|TRBV29-1|many|TRBJ2-7
CSALGRQGAYEQYF
TGCAGCGCCCTCGGACGACAGGGGGCCTACGAGCAGTACTTC
>-|TRBV24-1|once|TRBJ2-5
CAASSFHGRQETQYF
TGTGCCGCCAGCAGCTTTCACGGTCGACAAGAGACCCAGTACTTC
>TRBD1|TRBV19|-|TRBJ1-5
CASTIGGTSKRGPNQPQHF
TGTGCCAGTACCATTGGCGGCACAAGCAAAAGGGGGCCCAATCAGCCCCAGCATTTT
>-|TRBV2|-|TRBJ2-7
CASRGVPPSYEQYF
TGTGCCAGTAGGGGAGTCCCTCCTTCCTACGAGCAGTACTTC
>-|TRBV6-5|-|TRBJ1-1
CASSPPTKQEAFF
TGTGCCAGCAGTCCTCCGACCAAGCAAGAAGCTTTCTTT
>-|TRBV19|many|TRBJ1-2
CASTVGYGYTF
TGTGCCAGTACGGTGGGTTATGGCTACACCTTC
>TRBD1|TRBV7-2|-|TRBJ1-2
CASSLQGGALGYTF
TGTGCCAGCAGCTTACAGGGGGGGGCCTTAGGCTACACCTTC
>TRBD2|TRBV20-1|-|TRBJ2-5
CSARPWGGGKKETQYF
TGCAGTGCTAGACCCTGGGGGGGGGGTAAGAAAGAGACCCAGTACTTC
>-|TRBV25-1|many|TRBJ1-3
CASSALRSGNTIYF
TGTGCCAGCAGTGCCCTCCGGTCTGGAAACACCATATATTTT
>TRBD1|TRBV25-1|many|TRBJ1-3
CASGQGKNTIYF
TGTGCCAGCGGACAGGGAAAAAACACCATATATTTT
>TRBD1|TRBV29-1|many|TRBJ2-7
CSAGDREYEQYF
TGCAGCGCTGGGGACAGGGAATACGAGCAGTACTTC
>-|TRBV5-1|many|TRBJ2-7
CASSESQPYEQYF
TGCGCCAGCAGCGAGTCGCAGCCCTACGAGCAGTACTTC
>-|TRBV12-3/TRBV12-4|-|TRBJ2-7
CASSKDSHEQYF
TGTGCCAGCAGTAAGGACAGCCACGAGCAGTACTTC
>-|TRBV20-1|-|TRBJ1-2
CSALGAGRNYGYTF
TGCAGTGCTTTGGGGGCAGGGCGTAACTATGGCTACACCTTC
>TRBD2|TRBV7-9|few|TRBJ2-5
CASTQSTSGRETQYF
TGCGCCAGCACCCAATCGACTAGCGGGAGGGAGACCCAGTACTTC
>-|TRBV15|-|TRBJ2-7
CATSSLWSGGGSYEQYF
TGTGCCACCAGCAGCTTATGGTCTGGCGGGGGCTCGTACGAGCAGTACTTC
>-|TRBV7-9|few|TRBJ2-2
CASSSPVGAGELFF
TGTGCCAGCAGCTCCCCGGTCGGGGCCGGGGAGCTGTTTTTT